This T cell receptor (beta chain) was sequenced for a study of blood T cells in healthy people across ages. For the second PCR, which ran for about 7 to 12 cycles, a sample-barcoded 5' primer and a J-beta primer mix were used. A template-switch adaptor with 12 random nucleotides tagged each cDNA molecule. CDR3-containing paired-end reads numbering at least 2.5 million came from each sample. A single record per CDR3 protein comes from TCRdb applying MiXCR to the 5' RACE reads. The sample carries 1.5 million to 2 million distinct CDR3 sequences, 28% recorded once. Material: blood. This TCR derives from a woman aged 25 to 39 in good health.

CDR3 in DNA: TGTGCCAGCAGTGAATGGCTATACAGTAGCAATCAGCCCCAGCATTTT. Its translation: CASSEWLYSSNQPQHF. The V gene is TRBV6-1, the J gene TRBJ1-5; D remains ambiguous. Germline loops: CDR1 MNHNS, CDR2 SASEGT. The CDR3 extends over 16 amino acids. V was cut by 2 bases and J by 0 bases, with 11 bases left in between.